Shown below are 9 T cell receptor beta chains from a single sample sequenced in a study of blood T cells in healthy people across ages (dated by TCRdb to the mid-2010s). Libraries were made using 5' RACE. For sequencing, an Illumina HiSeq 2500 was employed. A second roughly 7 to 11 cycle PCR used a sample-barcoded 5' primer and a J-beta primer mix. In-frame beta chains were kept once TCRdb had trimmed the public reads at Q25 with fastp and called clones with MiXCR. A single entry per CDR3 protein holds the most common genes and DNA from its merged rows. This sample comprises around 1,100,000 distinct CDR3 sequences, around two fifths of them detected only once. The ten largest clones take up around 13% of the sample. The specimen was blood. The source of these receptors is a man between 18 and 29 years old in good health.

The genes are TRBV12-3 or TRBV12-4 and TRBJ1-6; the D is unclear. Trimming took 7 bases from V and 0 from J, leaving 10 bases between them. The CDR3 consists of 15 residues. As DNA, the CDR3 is TGTGCCAGCATGAAAGAGAGCTCCTATAATTCACCCCTCCACTTT. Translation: CASMKESSYNSPLHF.

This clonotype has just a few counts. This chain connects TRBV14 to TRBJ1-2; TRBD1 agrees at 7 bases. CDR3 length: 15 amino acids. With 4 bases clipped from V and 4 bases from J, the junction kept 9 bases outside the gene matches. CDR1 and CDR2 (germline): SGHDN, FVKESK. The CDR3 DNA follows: TGTGCCAGCAGCCCCGGACAGGTCAGCTTCTATGGCTACACCTTC. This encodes CASSPGQVSFYGYTF.

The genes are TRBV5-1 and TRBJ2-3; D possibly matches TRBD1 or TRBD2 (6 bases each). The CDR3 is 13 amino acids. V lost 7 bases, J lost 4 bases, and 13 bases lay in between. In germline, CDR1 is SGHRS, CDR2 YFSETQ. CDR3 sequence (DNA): TGCGCCAGCCGGCCAAGGGGGGCAGATACGCAGTATTTT. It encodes CASRPRGADTQYF.

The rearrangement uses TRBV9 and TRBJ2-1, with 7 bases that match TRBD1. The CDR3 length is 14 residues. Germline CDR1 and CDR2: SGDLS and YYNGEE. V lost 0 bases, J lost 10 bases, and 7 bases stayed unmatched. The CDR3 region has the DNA TGTGCCAGCAGCGTAGGAGACAGGGAAATAGAGCAGTTCTTC. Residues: CASSVGDREIEQFF.

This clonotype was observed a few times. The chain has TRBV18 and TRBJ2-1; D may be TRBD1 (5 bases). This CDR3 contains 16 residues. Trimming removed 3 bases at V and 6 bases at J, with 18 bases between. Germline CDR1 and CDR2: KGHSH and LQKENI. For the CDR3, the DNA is TGTGCCAGCTCACCGCAGAAAACAGACAGATCCAATGAGCAGTTCTTC. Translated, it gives CASSPQKTDRSNEQFF. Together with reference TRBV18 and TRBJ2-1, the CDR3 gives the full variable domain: NAGVMQNPRHLVRRRGQEARLRCSPMKGHSHVYWYRQLPEEGLKFMVYLQKENIIDESGMPKERFSAEFPKEGPSILRIQQVVRGDSAAYFCASSPQKTDRSNEQFFGPGTRLTVL.

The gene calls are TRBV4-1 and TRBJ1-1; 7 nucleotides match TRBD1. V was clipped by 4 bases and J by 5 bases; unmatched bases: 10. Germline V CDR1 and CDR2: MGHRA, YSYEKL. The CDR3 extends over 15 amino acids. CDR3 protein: CASSLQGGEGTEAFF. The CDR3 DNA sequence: TGCGCCAGCAGCCTGCAGGGGGGCGAAGGAACTGAAGCTTTCTTT.

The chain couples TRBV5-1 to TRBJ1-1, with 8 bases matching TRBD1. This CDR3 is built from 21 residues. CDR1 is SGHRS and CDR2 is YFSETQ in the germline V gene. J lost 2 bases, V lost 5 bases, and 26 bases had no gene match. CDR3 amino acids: CASRELSTNQDRERRNTEAFF. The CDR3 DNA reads TGCGCCAGCAGGGAGCTGTCTACCAACCAGGACAGGGAAAGAAGAAACACTGAAGCTTTCTTT.

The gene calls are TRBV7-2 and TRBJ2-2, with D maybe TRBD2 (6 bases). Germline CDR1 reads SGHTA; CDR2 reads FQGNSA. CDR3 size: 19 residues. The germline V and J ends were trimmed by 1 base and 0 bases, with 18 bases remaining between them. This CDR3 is CASSLGKNMGLANTGELFF. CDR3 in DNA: TGTGCCAGCAGCTTAGGAAAAAATATGGGACTGGCGAACACCGGGGAGCTGTTTTTT.

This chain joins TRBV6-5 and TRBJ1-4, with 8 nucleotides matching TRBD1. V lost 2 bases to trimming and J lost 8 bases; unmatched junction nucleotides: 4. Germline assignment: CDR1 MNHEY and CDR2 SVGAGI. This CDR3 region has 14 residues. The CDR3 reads CASSYETGAEKLFF. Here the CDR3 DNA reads TGTGCCAGCAGTTACGAGACAGGGGCGGAAAAACTGTTTTTT.